The source of this T cell receptor beta chain is a study of cytomegalovirus exposure and HLA in healthy donors. A few counts support this clone. The antigen remains undetermined. The study, taken as a whole, reports: For most TCR beta V segments, an earlier analysis put the productive rate at about 87% or about 30% of the time. Donors belonging to an Asian-associated ancestry cluster reportedly showed fewer N-insertions in productive TCRs than the roughly 700-donor mean, according to what a later analysis found. The dataset shows that most TCR sequences were rare, while some public TCRs occurred in many donors.

PCR involved 60 Vbeta and 13 Jbeta primers. TCRdb's table, derived via immunoSEQ multiplex PCR, lists solely in-frame clones and lacks some. The sample holds about 57,000 clones; around 80% are singletons and the top ten take 2.5% to 3.5%. V shed 6 bases and J shed 2 bases, with 10 bases lying between them. Germline V gene sequence: CDR1 MNHEY, CDR2 SVGAGI. The CDR3 runs 13 residues. The sequence was collected from a woman in her twenties or thirties in good health and CMV-seronegative. The sequencing sample was made of PBMCs. This rearrangement joins TRBV6-5 to TRBJ1-2; weak D call: TRBD1 (6 bases). The CDR3 sequence: CASRITGNYGYTF. CDR3 bases: TGTGCCAGCAGAATAACAGGGAACTATGGCTACACCTTC.